The clone carrying this T cell receptor beta chain is a singleton in its sample. Its cognate antigen is unknown. The data are from a study of Ad26.COV2.S vaccination and SARS-CoV-2 variants. Across the study: The trial was COV1001 and the donor's arm was Ad26.COV2.S.

Study outcomes and limitations: The placebo group had lower spike-specific TCR breadth than the vaccine recipients did.

Only in-frame clones appear in the TCRdb table, and some are missing; sequencing was by immunoSEQ multiplex PCR. This table has approximately 480,000 clones, around 88% appearing once. V lost 5 bases, J lost 0 bases, and 14 bases lay in between. There are 16 residues in the CDR3. Looked up from germline, CDR1 is MDHEN and CDR2 is SYDVKM. Documented treatment: about 20 received Ad26.COV2.S at low or high dose, single or two shots; a few received placebo; per-sample allocation not given. Vaccine and placebo recipients were sampled on day 63 after the first injection. What was given as vaccine was an Ad26 vector encoding Wuhan-strain SARS-CoV-2 spike.

Sequenced here: peripheral blood, sampled in a trial of Ad26.COV2.S vaccine versus placebo. V is TRBV28 and J is TRBJ2-4, with D perhaps given as TRBD1 or TRBD2 (5 bases each). The receptor's source is a person aged 18-60 years who received the Ad26.COV2.S COVID-19 vaccine or a placebo. The CDR3 DNA reads TGTGCCAGCAGTCCATCGGGACCGCTAGCCAAAAACATTCAGTACTTC. Translated, it gives CASSPSGPLAKNIQYF.